This T cell receptor (beta chain) is drawn from a study of blood T cell repertoires in COVID-19. CDR1 is SGHAT, CDR2 FQNNGV, per germline. V was pared by 5 bases and J by 4 bases, with 8 bases of the junction left unmatched. The CDR3 sequence is 15 residues long. The table came from immunoSEQ multiplex PCR; TCRdb's copy has only in-frame clones and leaves some out. The sample holds 150,000 to 200,000 clones, around 85% seen once. V is TRBV11-2 and J is TRBJ1-1; 9 nucleotides line up with TRBD1. The sequence came from a woman in her sixties or seventies with COVID-19, enrolled during active disease. The specimen was peripheral blood. CDR3 sequence (DNA): TGTGCCAGCAGCGCATCACAGGGGGCGATCACTGAAGCTTTCTTT. Translated, it gives CASSASQGAITEAFF.